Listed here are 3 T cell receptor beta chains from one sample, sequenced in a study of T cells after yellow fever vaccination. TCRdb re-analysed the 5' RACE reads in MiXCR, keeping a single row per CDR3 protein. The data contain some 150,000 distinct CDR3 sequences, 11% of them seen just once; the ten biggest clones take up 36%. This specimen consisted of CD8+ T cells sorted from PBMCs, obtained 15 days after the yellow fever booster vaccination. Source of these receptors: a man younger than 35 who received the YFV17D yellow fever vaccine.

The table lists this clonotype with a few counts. CDR3 sequence reads: CASSQLVAGYSGANVLTF. DNA of the CDR3: TGTGCCAGCAGTCAGTTGGTAGCGGGATACTCTGGGGCCAACGTCCTGACTTTC. This chain links TRBV6-5 with TRBJ2-6; 8 nucleotides line up with TRBD2. After removal of 5 bases from V and 0 bases from J, the junction contained 9 bases not matched to a gene. Germline CDR1 MNHEY, CDR2 SVGAGI. This CDR3 region has 18 residues.

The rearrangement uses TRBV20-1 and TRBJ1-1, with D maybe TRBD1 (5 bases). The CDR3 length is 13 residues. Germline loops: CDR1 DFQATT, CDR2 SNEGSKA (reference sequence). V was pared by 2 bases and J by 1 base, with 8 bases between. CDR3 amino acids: CSARTGQNTEAFF. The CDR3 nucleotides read TGCAGTGCTAGAACCGGACAGAACACTGAAGCTTTCTTT.

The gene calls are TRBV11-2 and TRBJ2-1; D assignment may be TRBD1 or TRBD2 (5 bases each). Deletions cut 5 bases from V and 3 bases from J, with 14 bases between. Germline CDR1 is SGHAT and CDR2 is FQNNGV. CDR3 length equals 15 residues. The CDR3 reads CASSREGRIYNEQFF. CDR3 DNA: TGTGCCAGCAGCCGCGAGGGGCGGATCTACAATGAGCAGTTCTTC.